The T cell receptor (beta chain) described here comes from a study of blood T cell repertoires in COVID-19. Study-level background: Acute and convalescent COVID-19 specimens originated in the United States, Italy and Spain. Nucleic acid was either cDNA or gDNA, and it came from T cells, B-cell-depleted T cells, or PBMCs.

Produced via immunoSEQ multiplex PCR; TCRdb's table is partial and in-frame only. The sample records 200,000 to 300,000 clones, 80% to 90% being singletons. This clone was found once. The CDR3 is made up of 14 amino acids. CDR1 is MDHEN, CDR2 SYDVKM, per germline. The V end lost 5 bases, the J end lost 1 base, and 11 bases lay between the germline ends. Sequenced input: peripheral blood. This clonotype was sampled from a man in his fifties or sixties with acute or convalescent COVID-19. The genes are TRBV28 and TRBJ1-1, with unresolved D. DNA for the CDR3: TGTGCCAGCAGTACATACCGGGAGAACACTGAAGCTTTCTTT. Its protein product is CASSTYRENTEAFF.